The clone carrying this TCR beta chain was recorded a few times. Its specificity is not known. RNA transcripts yielded amplified TCR beta CDR3 regions. First-round RT-PCR targeting the TCR CDR3 was performed with the HTBI primer set. TCRdb reanalysed the multiplex PCR reads using MiXCR and keeps one entry per CDR3 protein. The sample has nearly 600,000 distinct CDR3 sequences; approximately 14% are singletons. The sample is drawn from a study of T cells in Graves' hyperthyroidism and ophthalmopathy. Study at large: Specimen type is peripheral blood, collected at initial diagnosis prior to any treatment. Whole-study results and caveats: The model's output predicted ophthalmopathy at a median of about 5.9 months prior to onset. Blood samples included most of the expanded thyroid clonotypes exceeding 0.001.

Germline trimming cut 10 bases from V and 5 bases from J; bases unmatched to any gene: 17. The germline V gene encodes CDR1 LNHDA and CDR2 SQIVND (reference sequence). The CDR3 runs 16 residues. The blood sample dates from first hyperthyroidism diagnosis, preceding any ophthalmopathy symptoms. The sample comprised blood. This chain uses TRBV19 with TRBJ2-7, with 10 bases that match TRBD1. This TCR was sampled from a woman in her twenties or thirties with Graves' hyperthyroidism that later progressed to Graves' ophthalmopathy. The CDR3 nucleotides are TGTGCCACCATCCCGGCCGGGACAGGGGTTCCCCACGAGCAGTACTTC. It specifies CATIPAGTGVPHEQYF.